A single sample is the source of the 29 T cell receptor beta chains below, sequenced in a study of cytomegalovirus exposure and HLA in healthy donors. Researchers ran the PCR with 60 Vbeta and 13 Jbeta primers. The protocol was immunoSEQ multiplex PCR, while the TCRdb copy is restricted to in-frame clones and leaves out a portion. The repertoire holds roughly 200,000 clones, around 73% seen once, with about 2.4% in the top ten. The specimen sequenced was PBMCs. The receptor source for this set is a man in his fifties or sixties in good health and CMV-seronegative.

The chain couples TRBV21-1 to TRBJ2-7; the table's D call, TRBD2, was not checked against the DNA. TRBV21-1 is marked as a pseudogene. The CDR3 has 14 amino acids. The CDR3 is CASRKKAGGYEQYF. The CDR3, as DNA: TGTGCCAGCAGGAAGAAAGCGGGAGGCTACGAGCAGTACTTC.

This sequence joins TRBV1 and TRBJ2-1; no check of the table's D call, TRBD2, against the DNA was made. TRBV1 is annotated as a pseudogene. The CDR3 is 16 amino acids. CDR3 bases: TGCACCAGCAGCCAAGATCGGCTAGCGGGGGTAAATGAGCAGTTCTTC. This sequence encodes CTSSQDRLAGVNEQFF.

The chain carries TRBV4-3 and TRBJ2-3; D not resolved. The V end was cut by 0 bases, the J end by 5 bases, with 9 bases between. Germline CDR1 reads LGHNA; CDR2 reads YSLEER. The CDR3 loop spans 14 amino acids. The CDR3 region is CASSQDWSEDTQYF. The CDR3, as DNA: TGCGCCAGCAGCCAAGATTGGAGCGAAGATACGCAGTATTTT.

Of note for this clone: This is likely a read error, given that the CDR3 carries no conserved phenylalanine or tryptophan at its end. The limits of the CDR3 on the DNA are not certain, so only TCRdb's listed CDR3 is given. CDR3 residues: CASSSGTAGR. The V and J genes are TRBV27 and TRBJ1-2; TRBD1, the D gene given by the table, was not confirmed from the DNA. Germline V lookup: CDR1 MNHEY, CDR2 SMNVEV (reference sequence). Counting both end residues, the CDR3 totals 10 amino acids.

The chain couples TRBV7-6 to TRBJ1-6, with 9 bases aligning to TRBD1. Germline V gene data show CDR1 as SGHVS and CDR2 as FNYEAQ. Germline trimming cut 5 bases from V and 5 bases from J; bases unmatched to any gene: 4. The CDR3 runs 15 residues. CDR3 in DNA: TGTGCCAGCAGCGGAGACAGGGGGGATAATTCACCCCTCCACTTT. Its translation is CASSGDRGDNSPLHF. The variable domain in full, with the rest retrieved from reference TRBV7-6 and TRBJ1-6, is GAGVSQSPRYKVTKRGQDVALRCDPISGHVSLYWYRQALGQGPEFLTYFNYEAQQDKSGLPNDRFSAERPEGSISTLTIQRTEQRDSAMYRCASSGDRGDNSPLHFGNGTRLTVT.

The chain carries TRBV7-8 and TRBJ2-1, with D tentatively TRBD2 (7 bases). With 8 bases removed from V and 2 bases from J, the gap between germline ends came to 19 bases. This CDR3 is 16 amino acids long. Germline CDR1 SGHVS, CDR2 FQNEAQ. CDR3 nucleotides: TGTGCCAGCCTACGGGGAGGGGGTCCCGCCTACAATGAGCAGTTCTTC. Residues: CASLRGGGPAYNEQFF.

CDR3 DNA: TGTGCCAGCAGTTCAGGGGCCGCCCTAGGTAATGAAAAACTGTTTTTT. The encoded protein is CASSSGAALGNEKLFF. This sequence joins TRBV2 and TRBJ1-4; maybe TRBD1 (6 bases). Trimming shortened V by 5 bases and J by 4 bases, and 17 bases separated the two germline ends. This CDR3 spans 16 amino acids. CDR1 is SNHLY and CDR2 is FYNNEI in the germline V gene.

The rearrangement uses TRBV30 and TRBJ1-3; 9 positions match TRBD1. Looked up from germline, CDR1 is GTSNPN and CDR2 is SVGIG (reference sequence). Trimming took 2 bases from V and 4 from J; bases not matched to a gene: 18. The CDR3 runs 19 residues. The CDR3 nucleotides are TGTGCCTGGAGTCTGTGGGACAGGGCCCTCCTCGGAACGGGAAACACCATATATTTT. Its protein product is CAWSLWDRALLGTGNTIYF.

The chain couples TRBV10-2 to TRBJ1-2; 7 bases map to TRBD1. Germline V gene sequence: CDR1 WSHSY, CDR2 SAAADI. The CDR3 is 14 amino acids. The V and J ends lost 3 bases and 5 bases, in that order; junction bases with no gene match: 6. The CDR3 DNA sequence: TGCGCCAGCAGTGACGGCAGGGGGATTTATGGCTACACCTTC. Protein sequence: CASSDGRGIYGYTF.

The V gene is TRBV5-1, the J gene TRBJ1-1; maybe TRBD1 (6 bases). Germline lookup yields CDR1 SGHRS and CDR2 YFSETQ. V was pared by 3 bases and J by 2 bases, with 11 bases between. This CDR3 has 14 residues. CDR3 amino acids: CASSYRQANTEAFF. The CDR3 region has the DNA TGCGCCAGCAGCTACCGACAGGCCAACACTGAAGCTTTCTTT.

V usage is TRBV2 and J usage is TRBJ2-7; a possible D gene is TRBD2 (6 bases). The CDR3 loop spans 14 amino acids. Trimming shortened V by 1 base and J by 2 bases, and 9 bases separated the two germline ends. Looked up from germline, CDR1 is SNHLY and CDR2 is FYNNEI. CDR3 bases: TGTGCCAGCAGTGAAGGGAGGGGTGCCTACGAGCAGTACTTC. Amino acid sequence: CASSEGRGAYEQYF. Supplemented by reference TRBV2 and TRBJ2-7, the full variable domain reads EPEVTQTPSHQVTQMGQEVILRCVPISNHLYFYWYRQILGQKVEFLVSFYNNEISEKSEIFDDQFSVERPDGSNFTLKIRSTKLEDSAMYFCASSEGRGAYEQYFGPGTRLTVT.

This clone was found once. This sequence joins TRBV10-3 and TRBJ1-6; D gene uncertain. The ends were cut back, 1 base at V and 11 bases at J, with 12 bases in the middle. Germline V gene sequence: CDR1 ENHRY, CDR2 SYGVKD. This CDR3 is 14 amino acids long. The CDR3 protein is CAISELRGAAPLHF. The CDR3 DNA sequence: TGTGCCATCAGTGAGTTGCGGGGAGCGGCACCCCTCCACTTT.

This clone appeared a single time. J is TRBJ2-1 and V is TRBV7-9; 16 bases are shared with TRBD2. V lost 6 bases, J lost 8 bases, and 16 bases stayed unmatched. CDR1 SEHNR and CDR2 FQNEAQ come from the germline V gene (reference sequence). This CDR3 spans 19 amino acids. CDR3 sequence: CASRSTWGGLAGGRYEQFF. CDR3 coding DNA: TGTGCCAGCAGATCCACTTGGGGGGGACTAGCGGGAGGGCGCTATGAGCAGTTCTTC.

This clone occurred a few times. In DNA form, the CDR3 reads TGTGCCAGCAGCCGAGACAGGGCCCACGAGCAGTACTTC. Its translation: CASSRDRAHEQYF. The V gene is TRBV2, the J gene TRBJ2-7, with 7 bases fitting TRBD1. Germline loops: CDR1 SNHLY, CDR2 FYNNEI. The CDR3 is made up of 13 amino acids. V was pared by 6 bases and J by 5 bases, with 7 bases of the junction left unmatched.

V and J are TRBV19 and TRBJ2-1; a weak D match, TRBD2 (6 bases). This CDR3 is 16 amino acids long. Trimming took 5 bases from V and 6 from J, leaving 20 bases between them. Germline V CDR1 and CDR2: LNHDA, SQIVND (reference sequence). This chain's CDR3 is CASSSSGGVWGNEQFF. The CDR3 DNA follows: TGTGCCAGTAGTTCCTCCGGGGGTGTATGGGGCAATGAGCAGTTCTTC. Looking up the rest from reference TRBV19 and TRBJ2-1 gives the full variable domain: DGGITQSPKYLFRKEGQNVTLSCEQNLNHDAMYWYRQDPGQGLRLIYYSQIVNDFQKGDIAEGYSVSREKKESFPLTVTSAQKNPTAFYLCASSSSGGVWGNEQFFGPGTRLTVL.

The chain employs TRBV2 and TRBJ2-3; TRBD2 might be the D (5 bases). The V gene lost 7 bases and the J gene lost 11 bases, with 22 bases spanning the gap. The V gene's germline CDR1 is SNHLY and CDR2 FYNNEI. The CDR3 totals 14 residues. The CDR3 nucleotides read TGTGCCAGCAAAGAAATCGGGGTCTCAGGAGGGCAGTATTTT. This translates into CASKEIGVSGGQYF.

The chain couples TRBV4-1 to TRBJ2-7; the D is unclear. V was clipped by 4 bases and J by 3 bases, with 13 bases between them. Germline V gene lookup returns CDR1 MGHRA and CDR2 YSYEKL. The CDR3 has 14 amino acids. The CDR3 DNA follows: TGCGCCAGCAGCCTTCGAAGAGGCAGCTACGAGCAGTACTTC. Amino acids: CASSLRRGSYEQYF.

Here the CDR3 reads CASTSYRDPYNEQFF. CDR3 DNA: TGTGCCAGCACCAGCTACAGGGATCCCTACAATGAGCAGTTCTTC. The chain links TRBV6-1 to TRBJ2-1, with D possibly TRBD1 on 6 matching bases. V gave up 7 bases and J gave up 2 bases, with 15 bases separating them. The V gene's germline CDR1 is MNHNS and CDR2 SASEGT. The CDR3 is made up of 15 amino acids.

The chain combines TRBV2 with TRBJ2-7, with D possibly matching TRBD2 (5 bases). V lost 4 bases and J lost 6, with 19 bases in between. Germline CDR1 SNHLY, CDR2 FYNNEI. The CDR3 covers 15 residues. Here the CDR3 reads CASSVAGAHTSEQYF. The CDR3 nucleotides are TGTGCCAGCAGTGTGGCGGGTGCCCATACCTCCGAGCAGTACTTC.

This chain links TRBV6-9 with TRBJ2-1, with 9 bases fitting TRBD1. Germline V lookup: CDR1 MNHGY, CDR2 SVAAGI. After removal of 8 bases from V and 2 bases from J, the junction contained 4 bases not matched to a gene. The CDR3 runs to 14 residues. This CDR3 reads CASGGTGPYNEQFF. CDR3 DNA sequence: TGTGCCAGCGGCGGGACAGGGCCCTACAATGAGCAGTTCTTC.

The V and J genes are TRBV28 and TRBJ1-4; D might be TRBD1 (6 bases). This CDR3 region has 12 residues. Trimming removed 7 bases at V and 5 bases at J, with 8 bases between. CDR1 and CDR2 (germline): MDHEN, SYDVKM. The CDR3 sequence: CASNRVNEKLFF. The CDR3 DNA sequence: TGTGCCAGCAACAGGGTGAATGAAAAACTGTTTTTT.

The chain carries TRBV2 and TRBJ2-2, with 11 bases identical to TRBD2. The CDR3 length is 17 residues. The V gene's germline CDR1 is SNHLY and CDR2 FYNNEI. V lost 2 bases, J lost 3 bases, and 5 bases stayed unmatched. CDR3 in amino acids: CASSESKLAGDTGELFF. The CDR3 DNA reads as TGTGCCAGCAGTGAATCTAAACTAGCGGGGGACACCGGGGAGCTGTTTTTT.

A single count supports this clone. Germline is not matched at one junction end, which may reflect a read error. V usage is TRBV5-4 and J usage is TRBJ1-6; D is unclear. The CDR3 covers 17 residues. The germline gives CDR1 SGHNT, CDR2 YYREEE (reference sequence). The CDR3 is CASSLVHSSSYNSPLNF. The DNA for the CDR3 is TGTGCCAGCAGCTTGGTCCACTCGAGCTCCTATAATTCACCCCTCAACTTT.

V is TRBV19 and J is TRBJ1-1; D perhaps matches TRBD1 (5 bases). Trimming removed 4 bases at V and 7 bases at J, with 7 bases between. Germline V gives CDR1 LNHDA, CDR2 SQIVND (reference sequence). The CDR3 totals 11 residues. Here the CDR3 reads CASSTGCEAFF. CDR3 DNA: TGTGCCAGTAGTACAGGGTGTGAAGCTTTCTTT.

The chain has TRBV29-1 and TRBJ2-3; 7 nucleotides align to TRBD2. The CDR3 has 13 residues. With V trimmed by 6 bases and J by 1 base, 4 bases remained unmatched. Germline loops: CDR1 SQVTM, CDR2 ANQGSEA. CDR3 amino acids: CSVKREGTDTQYF. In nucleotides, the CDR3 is TGCAGCGTAAAGCGGGAAGGCACAGATACGCAGTATTTT.

CDR3 in DNA: TGTGCCAGCACCAACAGAAACACCGGGGAGCTGTTTTTT. Encoded protein: CASTNRNTGELFF. V gene TRBV27 combines with J gene TRBJ2-2; D not resolved. V lost 7 bases, J lost 2 bases, and 8 bases lay in between. CDR3 length: 13 residues. Germline V CDR1 and CDR2: MNHEY, SMNVEV (reference sequence).

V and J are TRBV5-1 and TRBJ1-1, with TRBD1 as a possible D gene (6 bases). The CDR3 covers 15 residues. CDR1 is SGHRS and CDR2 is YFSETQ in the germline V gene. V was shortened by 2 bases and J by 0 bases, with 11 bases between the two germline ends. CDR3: CASSFSGHLNTEAFF. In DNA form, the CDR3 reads TGCGCCAGCAGCTTTTCGGGACACTTGAACACTGAAGCTTTCTTT. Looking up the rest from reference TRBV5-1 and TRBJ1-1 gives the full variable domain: KAGVTQTPRYLIKTRGQQVTLSCSPISGHRSVSWYQQTPGQGLQFLFEYFSETQRNKGNFPGRFSGRQFSNSRSEMNVSTLELGDSALYLCASSFSGHLNTEAFFGQGTRLTVV.

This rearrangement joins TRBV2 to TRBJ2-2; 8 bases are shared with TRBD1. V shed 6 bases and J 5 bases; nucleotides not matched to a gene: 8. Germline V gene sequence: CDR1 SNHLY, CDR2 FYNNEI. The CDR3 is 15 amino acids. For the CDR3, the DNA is TGTGCCAGCAGGAAAAATGACAGGGGTACCGGGGAGCTGTTTTTT. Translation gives CASRKNDRGTGELFF.

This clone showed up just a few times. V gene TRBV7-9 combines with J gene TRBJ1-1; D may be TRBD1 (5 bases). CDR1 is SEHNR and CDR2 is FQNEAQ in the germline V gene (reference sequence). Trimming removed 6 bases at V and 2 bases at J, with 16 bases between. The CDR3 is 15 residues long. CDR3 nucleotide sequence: TGTGCCAGCAGTTACGGGAGCCAGGGAAACACTGAAGCTTTCTTT. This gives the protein CASSYGSQGNTEAFF.